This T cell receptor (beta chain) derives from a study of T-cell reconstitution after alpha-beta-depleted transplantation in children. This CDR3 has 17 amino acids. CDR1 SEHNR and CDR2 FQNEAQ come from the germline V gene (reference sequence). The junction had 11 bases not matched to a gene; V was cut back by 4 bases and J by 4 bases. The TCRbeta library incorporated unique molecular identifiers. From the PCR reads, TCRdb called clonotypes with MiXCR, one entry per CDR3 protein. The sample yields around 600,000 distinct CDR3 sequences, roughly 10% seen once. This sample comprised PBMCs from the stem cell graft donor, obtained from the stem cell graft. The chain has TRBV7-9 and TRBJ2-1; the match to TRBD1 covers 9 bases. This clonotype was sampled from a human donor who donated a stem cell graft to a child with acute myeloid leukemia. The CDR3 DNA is TGTGCCAGCAGCTACGCACAGGGGGCAGTAGTATACAATGAGCAGTTCTTC. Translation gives CASSYAQGAVVYNEQFF. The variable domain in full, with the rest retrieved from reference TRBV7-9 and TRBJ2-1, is DTGVSQNPRHKITKRGQNVTFRCDPISEHNRLYWYRQTLGQGPEFLTYFQNEAQLEKSRLLSDRFSAERPKGSFSTLEIQRTEQGDSAMYLCASSYAQGAVVYNEQFFGPGTRLTVL.